This TCR beta chain was observed in a study of blood T cell repertoires in COVID-19. Deletions cut 6 bases from V and 7 bases from J, with 16 bases between. The CDR3 is 14 amino acids. Germline V lookup: CDR1 MNHEY, CDR2 SMNVEV (reference sequence). The repertoire was sequenced with immunoSEQ multiplex PCR; TCRdb's copy has only in-frame clones and lacks some. The table has 300,000 to 350,000 clones, 90% seen once. The sequenced sample consisted of PBMCs or T cells enriched from blood (not recorded which). This chain uses TRBV27 with TRBJ1-5; no firm D call. This TCR was recovered from a woman between 18 and 30 years old with acute COVID-19. CDR3 sequence reads: CASSPFAGGQPQHF. DNA of the CDR3: TGTGCCAGCAGCCCTTTTGCGGGTGGACAGCCCCAGCATTTT.